This passage covers 26 T cell receptor beta chains from one sample sequenced in a study of cytomegalovirus exposure and HLA in healthy donors. Clones were read by immunoSEQ multiplex PCR, and TCRdb kept only the in-frame ones, dropping some. The sample includes about 50,000 clones, approximately 93% of them seen just once. The sequenced material came from PBMCs. These receptors all stem from a woman aged 18-29 years in good health and CMV-seropositive.

The chain couples TRBV28 to TRBJ1-1; no definite D call. This CDR3 has 12 residues. Germline V CDR1 and CDR2: MDHEN, SYDVKM. The V gene lost 9 bases and the J gene lost 6 bases, with 14 bases spanning the gap. The CDR3 is CASQWAWAEAFF. In DNA form, the CDR3 reads TGTGCCAGTCAGTGGGCCTGGGCTGAAGCTTTCTTT.

Notes on this clone: A junction boundary mismatches the germline segment, possibly from a read error. The chain employs TRBV11-2 and TRBJ2-5; TRBD1 agrees at 9 bases. The CDR3 sequence is 16 residues long. Germline CDR1 and CDR2: SGHAT and FQNNGV. DNA of the CDR3: TGTGCCAGCAGTTTAGGGTCGGACAGGGGTCAAGAGACCCAGTACTTC. Protein product: CASSLGSDRGQETQYF.

The rearrangement joins TRBV6-6 to TRBJ2-7, with D tentatively TRBD1 (5 bases). The CDR3 is 12 residues long. Per germline, CDR1 MNHNY and CDR2 SVGAGI (reference sequence). Trimming removed 7 bases from V and 6 bases from J, with 13 bases in between. The CDR3 sequence is CASKSEGVEQYF. CDR3 bases: TGTGCCAGCAAGTCAGAAGGGGTCGAGCAGTACTTC.

This chain joins TRBV5-4 and TRBJ1-4, with TRBD1 matching 8 bases. V was clipped by 0 bases and J by 2 bases; unmatched bases: 0. The germline V gene encodes CDR1 SGHNT and CDR2 YYREEE (reference sequence). The CDR3 consists of 15 residues. The CDR3 DNA follows: TGTGCCAGCAGCTTGGACAGGGGGACTAATGAAAAACTGTTTTTT. Translated, it gives CASSLDRGTNEKLFF.

The chain carries TRBV25-1 and TRBJ1-5, with a possible D match to TRBD1 (5 bases). Trimming removed 5 bases at V and 1 base at J, with 6 bases between. In germline, CDR1 is MGHDK, CDR2 SYGVNS. The CDR3 is 13 residues long. CDR3: CASSWTSNQPQHF. In DNA form, the CDR3 reads TGTGCCAGCAGTTGGACAAGCAATCAGCCCCAGCATTTT.

The chain recombines TRBV28 with TRBJ2-7; perhaps TRBD1 as D (6 bases). Germline values: CDR1 MDHEN, CDR2 SYDVKM. Trimming left V 6 bases short and J 6 bases short, with 9 bases between. The CDR3 consists of 11 residues. The chain's CDR3 is CASRQGPEQYF. CDR3 nucleotide sequence: TGTGCCAGCAGACAGGGACCCGAGCAGTACTTC.

The chain employs TRBV18 and TRBJ1-1; TRBD1 matches at 7 bases. The CDR3 has 18 amino acids. The J segment lost 5 bases and the V segment lost 1 base, leaving 16 bases of the junction unmatched. Per the germline V gene, CDR1 is KGHSH and CDR2 is LQKENI. The CDR3 nucleotides read TGTGCCAGCTCACCACGGCATGGGACAGCAGACTGGGGGACTGAAGCTTTCTTT. Protein: CASSPRHGTADWGTEAFF.

This chain connects TRBV10-3 to TRBJ2-7; tentative D call: TRBD2 (7 bases). V lost 7 bases and J lost 4, with 14 bases in between. CDR1 is ENHRY and CDR2 is SYGVKD in the germline V gene. The CDR3 covers 13 residues. CDR3 sequence: CAIKGGASYEQYF. CDR3 coding DNA: TGTGCCATCAAGGGGGGGGCCTCGTACGAGCAGTACTTC.

V and J are TRBV27 and TRBJ2-7; D may be TRBD1 (7 bases). Germline values: CDR1 MNHEY, CDR2 SMNVEV (reference sequence). This CDR3 has 14 residues. Trimming left V 4 bases short and J 3 bases short, with 13 bases between. In nucleotides, the CDR3 is TGTGCCAGCAGTTCCGGGACAGCGGGCTACGAGCAGTACTTC. This sequence encodes CASSSGTAGYEQYF.

This clone was picked up one time. The CDR3 DNA is TGTGCCATCAGTGAAGGTCAACTCCTTAGCGGGGGGGCCGTAGATACGCAGTATTTT. Protein: CAISEGQLLSGGAVDTQYF. This sequence joins TRBV10-3 and TRBJ2-3; 11 bases line up with TRBD2. The CDR3 runs 19 residues. Germline CDR1 is ENHRY and CDR2 is SYGVKD. V shed 3 bases and J 5 bases; nucleotides not matched to a gene: 16.

This chain links TRBV7-3 with TRBJ2-2, with D maybe TRBD2 (7 bases). The V gene's germline CDR1 is SGHTA and CDR2 FQGTGA. The length of the CDR3 is 12 residues. V was pared by 8 bases and J by 7 bases, with 11 bases between. DNA of the CDR3: TGTGCCAGCCGGGGGGCAGGCGGGGAGCTGTTTTTT. Amino acids: CASRGAGGELFF.

The chain recombines TRBV19 with TRBJ1-5, with TRBD1 as a possible D gene (5 bases). CDR1 is LNHDA, CDR2 SQIVND, per germline (reference sequence). The V end lost 3 bases, the J end lost 4 bases, and 10 bases lay between the germline ends. The CDR3 is 14 residues long. The CDR3 here is CASSILDTNQPQHF. As DNA, the CDR3 is TGTGCCAGTAGTATTTTGGACACTAATCAGCCCCAGCATTTT.

Of note for this clone: In the same sample, other DNA sequences code for this CDR3. This sequence joins TRBV19 and TRBJ2-7; the match to TRBD2 covers 8 bases. J was trimmed by 5 bases and V by 4 bases; bases with no gene match: 4. Germline V gene sequence: CDR1 LNHDA, CDR2 SQIVND (reference sequence). This CDR3 comprises 13 residues. CDR3 amino acids: CASSRGLADEQYF. The CDR3 nucleotides read TGTGCCAGTAGTAGAGGACTAGCCGACGAGCAGTACTTC.

The rearrangement links TRBV6-5 to TRBJ2-7; 8 nucleotides align to TRBD1. Germline values: CDR1 MNHEY, CDR2 SVGAGI. V lost 4 bases to trimming and J lost 2 bases; unmatched junction nucleotides: 7. The CDR3 has 15 residues. CDR3 nucleotides: TGTGCCAGCAGTTCCACAGGACAGGGAGCCTACGAGCAGTACTTC. Protein sequence: CASSSTGQGAYEQYF.

The V call is TRBV5-4, the J call TRBJ2-5; perhaps TRBD2 as D (6 bases). V was shortened by 4 bases and J by 1 base, with 11 bases between the two germline ends. The CDR3 runs to 14 residues. Per the germline V gene, CDR1 is SGHNT and CDR2 is YYREEE (reference sequence). CDR3 loop: CASSRAGGQETQYF. The CDR3 DNA sequence: TGTGCCAGCAGCCGGGCCGGGGGCCAAGAGACCCAGTACTTC.

The J gene is TRBJ2-3, the V gene TRBV7-9; D is possibly TRBD2 (6 bases). The CDR3 is made up of 16 amino acids. Trimming left V 3 bases short and J 6 bases short, with 19 bases between. Looked up from germline, CDR1 is SEHNR and CDR2 is FQNEAQ (reference sequence). CDR3: CASSFSFSGGGDTQYF. The DNA of the CDR3 is TGTGCCAGCAGCTTTTCCTTCTCCGGGGGTGGGGATACGCAGTATTTT.

This rearrangement joins TRBV4-3 to TRBJ1-6, with TRBD1 matching over 7 bases. There are 15 residues in the CDR3. V was pared by 6 bases and J by 11 bases, with 13 bases of the junction left unmatched. CDR1 LGHNA and CDR2 YSLEER come from the germline V gene. For the CDR3, the DNA is TGCGCCAGCAGTGTAAGCAGGGGGGAAAGCGCACCCCTCCACTTT. Translation gives CASSVSRGESAPLHF.

The V call is TRBV30, the J call TRBJ2-5; the D is unclear. The CDR3 consists of 13 residues. Per the germline V gene, CDR1 is GTSNPN and CDR2 is SVGIG (reference sequence). V was cut by 3 bases and J by 4 bases, with 12 bases left in between. DNA of the CDR3: TGTGCCTGGAGCGCCAGGTGGCGAGAGACCCAGTACTTC. Amino acid sequence: CAWSARWRETQYF.

The chain uses TRBV5-6 and TRBJ2-7; 9 bases are a match to TRBD1. Germline loops: CDR1 SGHDT, CDR2 YYEEEE. The ends lost 2 bases at V and 6 bases at J; junction bases unmatched: 6. CDR3 length: 14 amino acids. CDR3 region: CASSFEGQGSEQYF. The CDR3 nucleotides are TGTGCCAGCAGCTTTGAGGGACAGGGAAGCGAGCAGTACTTC.

The CDR3 DNA follows: TGTGCCAGCAGTGAATGGGGGTTGGCAGGGGGTAACTCCTACGAGCAGTACTTC. This gives the protein CASSEWGLAGGNSYEQYF. This chain connects TRBV6-1 to TRBJ2-7; 7 nucleotides agree with TRBD1. This CDR3 is 18 amino acids long. Germline CDR1 is MNHNS and CDR2 is SASEGT. With 2 bases clipped from V and 0 bases from J, the junction kept 13 bases outside the gene matches.

CDR3 residues: CASRTEASNQPQHF. The DNA of the CDR3 is TGTGCCAGTCGTACAGAGGCTAGCAATCAGCCCCAGCATTTT. The V gene is TRBV19, the J gene TRBJ1-5; unclear D gene. Looked up from germline, CDR1 is LNHDA and CDR2 is SQIVND (reference sequence). The length of the CDR3 is 14 residues. V gave up 8 bases and J gave up 0 bases, with 11 bases separating them.

This sequence joins TRBV18 and TRBJ1-1; D is uncertain. The V gene's germline CDR1 is KGHSH and CDR2 LQKENI. V was clipped by 6 bases and J by 6 bases, with 17 bases between them. The CDR3 has 14 residues. The CDR3 spells CASSLPTLRPEAFF. CDR3 bases: TGTGCCAGCTCCCTTCCCACGCTGCGGCCTGAAGCTTTCTTT. Using reference TRBV18 and TRBJ1-1 for the parts outside the CDR3, the full variable domain is NAGVMQNPRHLVRRRGQEARLRCSPMKGHSHVYWYRQLPEEGLKFMVYLQKENIIDESGMPKERFSAEFPKEGPSILRIQQVVRGDSAAYFCASSLPTLRPEAFFGQGTRLTVV.

The rearrangement uses TRBV2 and TRBJ1-1, with D perhaps matching TRBD1 (5 bases). The CDR3 length is 17 residues. The ends were cut back, 7 bases at V and 3 bases at J, with 24 bases in the middle. The germline gives CDR1 SNHLY, CDR2 FYNNEI. The CDR3 protein is CASIRGRSGRKDTEAFF. For the CDR3, the DNA is TGTGCCAGCATTAGGGGCAGATCGGGTCGGAAAGACACTGAAGCTTTCTTT.

The rearrangement uses TRBV6-5 and TRBJ2-1, with 7 bases identical to TRBD1. Germline V gene lookup returns CDR1 MNHEY and CDR2 SVGAGI. V lost 6 bases, J lost 6 bases, and 5 bases stayed unmatched. The CDR3 sequence is 13 residues long. As DNA, the CDR3 is TGTGCCAGCAGCCGAACAGGGGCCAATGAGCAGTTCTTC. It encodes CASSRTGANEQFF.

The V call is TRBV9, the J call TRBJ2-7; 10 positions agree with TRBD1. The V gene end was trimmed by 2 bases and the J gene end by 5 bases; junction bases not matched to a gene: 1. CDR3 size: 13 residues. The germline V gene has CDR1 SGDLS and CDR2 YYNGEE. The CDR3 protein is CASSVGTGDEQYF. CDR3 sequence (DNA): TGTGCCAGCAGCGTGGGGACAGGGGACGAGCAGTACTTC. The entire variable domain, with the rest obtained from reference TRBV9 and TRBJ2-7, is as follows: DSGVTQTPKHLITATGQRVTLRCSPRSGDLSVYWYQQSLDQGLQFLIQYYNGEERAKGNILERFSAQQFPDLHSELNLSSLELGDSALYFCASSVGTGDEQYFGPGTRLTVT.

The rearrangement links TRBV14 to TRBJ2-2; TRBD2 matches at 8 bases. The CDR3 is made up of 16 amino acids. Trimming removed 2 bases from V and 3 bases from J; junction bases left unmatched: 5. Germline V gives CDR1 SGHDN, CDR2 FVKESK. CDR3 residues: CASSQRGGRYTGELFF. The CDR3 bases are TGTGCCAGCAGCCAACGCGGGGGGCGATACACCGGGGAGCTGTTTTTT. The variable domain in full, completed from reference TRBV14 and TRBJ2-2, reads EAGVTQFPSHSVIEKGQTVTLRCDPISGHDNLYWYRRVMGKEIKFLLHFVKESKQDESGMPNNRFLAERTGGTYSTLKVQPAELEDSGVYFCASSQRGGRYTGELFFGEGSRLTVL.